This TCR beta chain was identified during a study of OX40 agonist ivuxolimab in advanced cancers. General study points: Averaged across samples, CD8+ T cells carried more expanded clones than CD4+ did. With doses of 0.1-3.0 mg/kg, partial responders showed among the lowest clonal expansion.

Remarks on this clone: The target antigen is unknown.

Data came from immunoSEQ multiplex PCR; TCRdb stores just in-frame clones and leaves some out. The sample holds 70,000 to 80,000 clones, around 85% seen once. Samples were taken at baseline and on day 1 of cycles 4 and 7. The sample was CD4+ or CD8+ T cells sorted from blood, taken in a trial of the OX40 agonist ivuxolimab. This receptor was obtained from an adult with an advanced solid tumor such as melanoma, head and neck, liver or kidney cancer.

DNA for the CDR3: TGCAGCGTTGAAGCCCCGGGTTTGAGGAATGAGCAGTTCTTC. Its translation is CSVEAPGLRNEQFF. The chain combines TRBV29-1 with TRBJ2-1; no clear D gene. In germline, CDR1 is SQVTM, CDR2 ANQGSEA. The CDR3 sequence is 14 residues long. The V and J ends lost 1 base and 7 bases respectively, with 14 bases between them.